This T cell receptor (beta chain) was sequenced during a study of OX40 agonist ivuxolimab in advanced cancers. As for the study in general: Patients were infused with ivuxolimab every 2 weeks at 0.01 to 10 mg/kg. Patients achieving partial responses numbered three: one hepatocellular carcinoma case and two cutaneous melanoma cases. Study conclusions and caveats: On average, CD8+ T cells showed a greater number of expanded clones than CD4+. Individuals who were partial responders at 0.1-3.0 mg/kg had clonal expansion that ranked among the lowest.

After removal of 7 bases from V and 6 bases from J, the junction contained 16 bases not matched to a gene. Germline assignment: CDR1 SGHVS and CDR2 FNYEAQ. The CDR3 contains 16 residues. In regard to this clone: Its antigen is unknown.

This table comes from immunoSEQ multiplex PCR, and its TCRdb copy is limited to in-frame clones, with some not included. The top ten hold over 8.5% of the sample, which has 45,000 to 65,000 clones, around 90% seen once. This sequence originates from an adult with an advanced solid tumor such as melanoma, head and neck, liver or kidney cancer. The chain carries TRBV7-6 and TRBJ2-3; 7 nucleotides align to TRBD2. The source material was CD4+ or CD8+ T cells sorted from blood, sampled in a trial of the OX40 agonist ivuxolimab. CDR3 protein: CASTLRVGGSRDTQYF. The CDR3 nucleotides read TGTGCCAGCACTCTTCGGGTGGGCGGGAGTAGGGATACGCAGTATTTT.